One sample yielded the 10 T cell receptor beta chains listed below, sequenced in a study of TIL therapy for anti-PD-1-resistant metastatic lung cancer. The libraries were made with immunoSEQ v3. Here immunoSEQ multiplex PCR was the method, and the copy in TCRdb shows in-frame clones only, minus some. The data show 54,000 or so clones, with around nine tenths seen just once and around 2.6% held by the top ten. As for time point: pre-treatment sample, taken before nivolumab and TIL therapy. The starting material was blood, obtained at baseline. Every receptor here comes from a person aged 25-85 years with non-small cell lung cancer.

This clone was counted only a few times. The V and J genes are TRBV3-1 (or the pseudogene TRBV3-2) and TRBJ1-6, with TRBD1 as a possible D gene (6 bases). With 3 bases removed from V and 9 bases from J, the gap between germline ends came to 12 bases. Germline values: CDR1 LGHDT, CDR2 YNNKEL (reference sequence). The CDR3 extends over 14 amino acids. The CDR3 is CASSQDQGSSPLHF. The DNA for the CDR3 is TGTGCCAGCAGCCAGGACCAGGGGAGTTCACCCCTCCACTTT.

CDR3 DNA sequence: TGTGCCAGCGGGAGGGGCGAGCAGTACTTC. Residues: CASGRGEQYF. The chain combines TRBV2 with TRBJ2-7; 7 bases are shared with TRBD2. With 8 bases clipped from V and 6 bases from J, the junction kept 1 base outside the gene matches. CDR3 size: 10 residues. Germline V gene lookup returns CDR1 SNHLY and CDR2 FYNNEI. The variable domain in full, completed from reference TRBV2 and TRBJ2-7, reads EPEVTQTPSHQVTQMGQEVILRCVPISNHLYFYWYRQILGQKVEFLVSFYNNEISEKSEIFDDQFSVERPDGSNFTLKIRSTKLEDSAMYFCASGRGEQYFGPGTRLTVT.

V gene TRBV27 combines with J gene TRBJ2-7, with D unclear. Trimming removed 8 bases from V and 1 base from J, with 9 bases in between. Looked up from germline, CDR1 is MNHEY and CDR2 is SMNVEV (reference sequence). The CDR3 totals 12 residues. Here the CDR3 DNA reads TGTGCCAGCGCGACCAGTTCCTACGAGCAGTACTTC. Its translation: CASATSSYEQYF.

This rearrangement joins TRBV30 to TRBJ2-3, with D unclear. This CDR3 is built from 12 residues. The germline V and J ends were trimmed by 0 bases and 8 bases, with 9 bases remaining between them. CDR1 and CDR2 (germline): GTSNPN, SVGIG (reference sequence). The CDR3 loop is CAWSVSGPTQYF. The CDR3 DNA reads as TGTGCCTGGAGTGTATCTGGTCCTACGCAGTATTTT.

This sequence joins TRBV5-8 and TRBJ1-2; D gene ambiguous. This CDR3 is built from 13 residues. The V and J ends lost 1 base and 5 bases respectively, with 9 bases between them. CDR1 is SGHTS, CDR2 YDEGEE, per germline. The CDR3 sequence: CASSLRGDYGYTF. The CDR3 DNA sequence: TGTGCCAGCAGCTTGCGGGGAGATTATGGCTACACCTTC. Using reference TRBV5-8 and TRBJ1-2 for the parts outside the CDR3, the full variable domain is EAGVTQSPTHLIKTRGQQATLRCSPISGHTSVYWYQQALGLGLQFLLWYDEGEERNRGNFPPRFSGRQFPNYSSELNVNALELEDSALYLCASSLRGDYGYTFGSGTRLTVV.

The rearrangement links TRBV6-5 to TRBJ2-7, with D perhaps matching TRBD1 or TRBD2 (5 bases each). The ends were cut back, 0 bases at V and 5 bases at J, with 11 bases in the middle. The CDR3 contains 14 residues. The germline V gene encodes CDR1 MNHEY and CDR2 SVGAGI. Here the CDR3 reads CASSYSIGDHEQYF. The CDR3 DNA is TGTGCCAGCAGTTACTCGATTGGGGACCACGAGCAGTACTTC.

CDR3 loop: CAISEQEDNEQFF. The CDR3 DNA reads as TGTGCCATCAGTGAGCAAGAGGACAATGAGCAGTTCTTC. The chain combines TRBV10-3 with TRBJ2-1; D is undetermined. CDR3 length equals 13 residues. CDR1 ENHRY and CDR2 SYGVKD come from the germline V gene. Deletions cut 2 bases from V and 5 bases from J, with 7 bases between.

The chain couples TRBV6-1 to TRBJ1-1; TRBD1 is a possible D gene (6 bases). Trimming stripped 3 bases from V and 4 bases from J, with 15 bases between. This CDR3 contains 15 residues. The germline gives CDR1 MNHNS, CDR2 SASEGT. CDR3 in amino acids: CASSDTLPRGTEAFF. The CDR3 region has the DNA TGTGCCAGCAGTGATACATTACCCAGGGGCACTGAAGCTTTCTTT.

This sequence joins TRBV19 and TRBJ2-3; tentatively, D is TRBD2 (6 bases). Germline values: CDR1 LNHDA, CDR2 SQIVND (reference sequence). Trimming stripped 3 bases from V and 1 base from J, with 17 bases between. The CDR3 extends over 17 amino acids. This CDR3 reads CASSIGMRGPGTDTQYF. CDR3 coding DNA: TGTGCCAGTAGTATTGGTATGCGGGGACCCGGCACAGATACGCAGTATTTT.

The gene calls are TRBV3-1 (or the pseudogene TRBV3-2) and TRBJ2-7, with 8 bases that match TRBD2. J gave up 7 bases and V 3 bases, and 11 bases lay outside the gene matches. This CDR3 has 15 amino acids. The germline CDR1 and CDR2 sequences are LGHDT and YNNKEL (reference sequence). CDR3 sequence (DNA): TGTGCCAGCAGCCAGCTCCCGGGAGGGCCTCGGGAGCAGTACTTC. This encodes CASSQLPGGPREQYF.